This T cell receptor (beta chain) was profiled in a study of T cell clonality in common variable immunodeficiency. Overall study results and limits: Common variable immunodeficiency TCR beta sequences reportedly had fewer deletions and N-nucleotide insertions. CVID subjects had higher TCRbeta clonality than healthy controls, most marked in about a third.

This clone was detected ten times or more. The target antigen is unknown. The read finishes 3 residues shy of the CDR3 end, and the germline J gene is used to complete it. Other DNA sequences in the same sample also yield this CDR3. Equal genomic DNA amounts from CVID and control samples were sequenced. The table came from immunoSEQ multiplex PCR; TCRdb's copy has only in-frame clones and leaves some out. Singletons are absent from the sample, which has 75,000 to 85,000 clones. Germline CDR1 and CDR2: DFQATT and SNEGSKA (reference sequence). This CDR3 is built from 12 residues. J gave up 6 bases and V 3 bases, and 0 bases lay outside the gene matches. Patients and controls were mostly of Caucasian heritage.

J is TRBJ1-5 and V is TRBV20-1; 9 bases match TRBD1. This TCR was sampled from a person aged 18 to 69 in good health. The sequenced material came from peripheral blood mononuclear cells. CDR3 amino acids: CSARTGGQPQHF. The CDR3 DNA, read in part, is TGCAGTGCTAGGACAGGGGGTCAGCCC.